This T cell receptor beta chain emerged from a study of cytomegalovirus exposure and HLA in healthy donors. The CDR3 consists of 14 residues. Unmatched junction bases numbered 9, after V lost 8 bases and J lost 6 bases. CDR1 is LNHNV, CDR2 YYDKDF, per germline (reference sequence). Whole-study results and caveats: Later on, a genetic analysis was performed. It linked a missense variant in DCLRE1C with V- and J-gene trimming of TCR beta. A later analysis by the authors found several of the most significant clusters apparently linked to common viral pathogens.

Use of 60 Vbeta and 13 Jbeta primers characterized the PCR. Produced via immunoSEQ multiplex PCR; TCRdb's table is partial and in-frame only. Of under 300,000 clones listed, 75% to 90% are singletons. The table lists this clone with a count of one. Its antigen remains unknown. The gene calls are TRBV15 and TRBJ1-5, with TRBD1 matching 8 bases. The sample consisted of PBMCs. The sequence derives from a man aged 40-50 years in good health and CMV-seropositive. In DNA, the CDR3 is TGTGCCACCTCCGACAGGGGAATAGGTCAGCCCCAGCATTTT. This translates into CATSDRGIGQPQHF.